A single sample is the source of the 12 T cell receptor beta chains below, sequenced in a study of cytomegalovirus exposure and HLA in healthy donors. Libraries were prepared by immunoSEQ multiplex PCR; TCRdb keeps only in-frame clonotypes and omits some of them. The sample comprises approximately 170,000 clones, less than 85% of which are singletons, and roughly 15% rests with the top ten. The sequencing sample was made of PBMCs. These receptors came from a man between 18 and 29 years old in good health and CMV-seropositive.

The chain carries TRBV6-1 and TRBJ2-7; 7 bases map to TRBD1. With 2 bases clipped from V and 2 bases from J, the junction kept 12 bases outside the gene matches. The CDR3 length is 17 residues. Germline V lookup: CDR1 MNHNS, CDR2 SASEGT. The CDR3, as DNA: TGTGCCAGCAGTGAACATCCCGACAGGGTCTATGCCTACGAGCAGTACTTC. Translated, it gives CASSEHPDRVYAYEQYF.

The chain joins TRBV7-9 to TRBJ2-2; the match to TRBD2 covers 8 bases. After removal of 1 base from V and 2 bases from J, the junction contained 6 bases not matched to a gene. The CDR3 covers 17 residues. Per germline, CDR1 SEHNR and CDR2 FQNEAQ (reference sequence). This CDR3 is CASSLEAGVSNTGELFF. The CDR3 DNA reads TGTGCCAGCAGCTTAGAAGCGGGAGTTTCCAACACCGGGGAGCTGTTTTTT.

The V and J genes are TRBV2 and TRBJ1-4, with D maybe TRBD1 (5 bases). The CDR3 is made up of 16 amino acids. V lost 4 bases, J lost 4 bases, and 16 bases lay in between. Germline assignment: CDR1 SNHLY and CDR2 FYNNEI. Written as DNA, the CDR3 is TGTGCCAGCAGTGGGGGCAGTATTGTCGGTAATGAAAAACTGTTTTTT. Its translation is CASSGGSIVGNEKLFF.

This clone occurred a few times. The CDR3 coding sequence is TGTGCCAGCAGCCACCGACAGGGAATCTACGAGCAGTACTTC. Its translation is CASSHRQGIYEQYF. The chain uses TRBV11-3 and TRBJ2-7; 7 bases agree with TRBD1. CDR1 SGHNT and CDR2 YENEEA come from the germline V gene. This CDR3 region has 14 residues. Unmatched junction bases numbered 7, after V lost 5 bases and J lost 3 bases.

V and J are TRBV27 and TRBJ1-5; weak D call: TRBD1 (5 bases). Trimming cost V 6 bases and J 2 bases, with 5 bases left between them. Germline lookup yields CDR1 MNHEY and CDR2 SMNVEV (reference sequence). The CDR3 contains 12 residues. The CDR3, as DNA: TGTGCCAGCAGACAGGGCAATCAGCCCCAGCATTTT. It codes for CASRQGNQPQHF.

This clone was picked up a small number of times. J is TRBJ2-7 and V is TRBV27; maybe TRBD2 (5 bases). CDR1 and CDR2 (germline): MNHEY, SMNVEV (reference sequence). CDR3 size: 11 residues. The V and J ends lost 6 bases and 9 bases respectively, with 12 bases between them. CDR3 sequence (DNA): TGTGCCAGCAGCTCGGGTGGAGGGCAGTACTTC. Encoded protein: CASSSGGGQYF.

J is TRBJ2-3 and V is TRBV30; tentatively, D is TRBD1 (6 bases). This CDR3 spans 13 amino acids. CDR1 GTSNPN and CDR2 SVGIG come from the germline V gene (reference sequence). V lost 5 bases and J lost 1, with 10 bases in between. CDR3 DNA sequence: TGTGCCTGGGGACGGACAGGCACAGATACGCAGTATTTT. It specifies CAWGRTGTDTQYF.

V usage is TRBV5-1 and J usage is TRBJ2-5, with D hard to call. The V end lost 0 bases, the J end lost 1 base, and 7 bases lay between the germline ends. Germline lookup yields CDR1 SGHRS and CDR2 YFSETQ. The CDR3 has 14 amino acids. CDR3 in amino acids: CASSLGWAQETQYF. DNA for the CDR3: TGCGCCAGCAGCTTGGGGTGGGCCCAAGAGACCCAGTACTTC.

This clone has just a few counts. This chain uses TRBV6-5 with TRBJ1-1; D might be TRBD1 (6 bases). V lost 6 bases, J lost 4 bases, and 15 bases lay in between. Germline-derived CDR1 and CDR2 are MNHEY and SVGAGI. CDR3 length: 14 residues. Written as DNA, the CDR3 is TGTGCCAGCAGCCGCGACAGGAAGATCACTGAAGCTTTCTTT. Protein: CASSRDRKITEAFF.

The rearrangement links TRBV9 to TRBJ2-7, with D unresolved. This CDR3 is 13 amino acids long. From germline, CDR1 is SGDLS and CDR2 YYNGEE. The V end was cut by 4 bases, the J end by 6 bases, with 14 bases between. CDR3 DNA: TGTGCCAGCAGCCCCCTGTCGGAGTCCGAGCAGTACTTC. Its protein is CASSPLSESEQYF.

CDR3 sequence reads: CASSLLAGAGTGELFF. The CDR3 region has the DNA TGTGCCAGCAGTCTCCTAGCGGGAGCAGGCACCGGGGAGCTGTTTTTT. V usage is TRBV27 and J usage is TRBJ2-2; 10 bases map to TRBD2. CDR3 length equals 16 residues. Germline CDR1 is MNHEY and CDR2 is SMNVEV (reference sequence). Germline trimming cut 5 bases from V and 4 bases from J; bases unmatched to any gene: 7.

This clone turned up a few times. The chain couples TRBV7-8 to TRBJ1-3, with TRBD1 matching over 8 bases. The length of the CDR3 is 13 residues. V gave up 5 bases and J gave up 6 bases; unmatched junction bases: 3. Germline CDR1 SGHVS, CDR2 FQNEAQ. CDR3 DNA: TGTGCCAGCAGCGGGGGACAGGAAAACACCATATATTTT. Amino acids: CASSGGQENTIYF.